This T cell receptor (beta chain) was sequenced for a study of blood T cells in healthy people across ages. Extracted total RNA amounted to at least 6 micrograms for each sample. The authors ran a second PCR of 7 to 11 cycles using a sample-barcoded 5' primer and a J-beta primer mix. One entry per CDR3 protein, called by TCRdb with MiXCR from the 5' RACE reads. The sample records over 750,000 distinct CDR3 sequences, approximately 25% being singletons. This CDR3 is 16 amino acids long. Trimming took off 0 bases at V and 1 base at J, with 13 bases between the two ends. Germline values: CDR1 LGHNA, CDR2 YSLEER. The same specimen was also included in a second study, on T cells of mothers and their children.

Sequenced sample: blood. The clonotype was recovered from a boy aged 10-17 years in good health. The V call is TRBV4-3, the J call TRBJ2-7; maybe TRBD1 (5 bases). CDR3 sequence: CASSQDRGLESYEQYF. CDR3 bases: TGCGCCAGCAGCCAAGATAGGGGCCTGGAGTCCTACGAGCAGTACTTC.